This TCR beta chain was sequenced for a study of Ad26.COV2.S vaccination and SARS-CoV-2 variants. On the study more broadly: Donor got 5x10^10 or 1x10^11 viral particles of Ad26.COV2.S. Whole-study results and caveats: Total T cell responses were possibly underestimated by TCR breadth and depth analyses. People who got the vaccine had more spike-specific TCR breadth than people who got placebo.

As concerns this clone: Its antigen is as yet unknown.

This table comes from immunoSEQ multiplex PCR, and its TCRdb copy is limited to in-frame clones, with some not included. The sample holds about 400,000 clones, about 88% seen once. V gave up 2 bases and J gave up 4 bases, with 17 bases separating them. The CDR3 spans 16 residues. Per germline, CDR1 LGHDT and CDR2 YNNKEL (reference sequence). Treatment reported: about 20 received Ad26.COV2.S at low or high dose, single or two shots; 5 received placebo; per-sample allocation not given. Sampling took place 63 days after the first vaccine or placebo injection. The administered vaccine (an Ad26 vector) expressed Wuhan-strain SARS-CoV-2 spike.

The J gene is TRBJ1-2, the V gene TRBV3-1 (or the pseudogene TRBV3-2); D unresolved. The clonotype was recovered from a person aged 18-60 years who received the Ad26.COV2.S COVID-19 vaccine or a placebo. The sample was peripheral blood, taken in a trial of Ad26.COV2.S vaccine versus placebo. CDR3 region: CASSQHQDSLLYGYTF. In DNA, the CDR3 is TGTGCCAGCAGCCAACACCAGGATAGTCTGCTCTATGGCTACACCTTC.